This T cell receptor (beta chain) is drawn from a study of T-cell memory formation after mild COVID-19. Whole-study findings and limits: Cross-reactive memory apparently joined, as some responding clones appeared in pre-infection memory. Whereas later expanders leaned CD4+, clones contracting day 15 to 85 showed a balanced CD4/CD8 makeup.

TCRdb passed the 5' RACE reads through MiXCR, listing each CDR3 protein once. The table includes 530,000 or so distinct CDR3 sequences, 17% detected once. The CDR3 has 14 amino acids. Between the trimmed V and J ends, which lost 5 bases and 0 bases, there was a span of 10 bases. Looked up from germline, CDR1 is SEHNR and CDR2 is FQNEAQ (reference sequence). This clonotype has just a few counts. Its antigen is unknown. The clonotype comes from an adult woman who had mild COVID-19 (a few samples of this study predate the infection). Cell type and time point are not known. The sequenced sample consisted of PBMCs or a T cell subset sorted from them (not recorded which). This chain uses TRBV7-9 with TRBJ2-5; D uncertain. The CDR3 is CASSVSSNQETQYF. The DNA of the CDR3 is TGTGCCAGCAGCGTTAGCAGCAACCAAGAGACCCAGTACTTC.